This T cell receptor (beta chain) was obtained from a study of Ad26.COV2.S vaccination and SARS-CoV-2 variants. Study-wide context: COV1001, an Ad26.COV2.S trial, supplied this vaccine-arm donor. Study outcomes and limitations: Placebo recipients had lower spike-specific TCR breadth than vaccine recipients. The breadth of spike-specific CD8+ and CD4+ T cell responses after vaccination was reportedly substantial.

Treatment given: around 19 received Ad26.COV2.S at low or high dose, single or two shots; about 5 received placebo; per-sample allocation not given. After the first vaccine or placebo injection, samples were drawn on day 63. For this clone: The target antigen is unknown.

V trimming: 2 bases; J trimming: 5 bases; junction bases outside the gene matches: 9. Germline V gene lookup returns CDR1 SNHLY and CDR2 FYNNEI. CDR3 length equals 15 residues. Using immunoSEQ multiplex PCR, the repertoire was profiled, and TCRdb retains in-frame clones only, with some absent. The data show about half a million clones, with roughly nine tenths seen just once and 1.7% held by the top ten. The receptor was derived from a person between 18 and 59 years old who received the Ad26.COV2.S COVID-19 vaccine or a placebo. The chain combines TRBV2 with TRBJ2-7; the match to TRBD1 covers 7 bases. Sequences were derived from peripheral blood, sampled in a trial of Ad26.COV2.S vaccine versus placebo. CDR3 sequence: CASSERGRVFHEQYF. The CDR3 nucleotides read TGTGCCAGCAGTGAAAGGGGGCGCGTATTCCACGAGCAGTACTTC. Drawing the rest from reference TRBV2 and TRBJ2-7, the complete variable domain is EPEVTQTPSHQVTQMGQEVILRCVPISNHLYFYWYRQILGQKVEFLVSFYNNEISEKSEIFDDQFSVERPDGSNFTLKIRSTKLEDSAMYFCASSERGRVFHEQYFGPGTRLTVT.